This record covers a single T cell receptor (beta chain). Antigen specificity is unknown. TCRdb redid the calling of the 5' RACE reads with MiXCR, one entry per CDR3 protein. This sample carries about 690,000 distinct CDR3 sequences, roughly 6% of them seen once, and the ten largest clones take under 2%. This entry belongs to a study of identical twins. Study-wide findings and caveats: Abundant cord blood beta clonotypes carried fewer insertions; memory repertoires showed none. Surplus twin overlap in beta out-of-frame sequences was less pronounced.

The germline V gene has CDR1 SGHTA and CDR2 FQGNSA. The CDR3 covers 16 residues. V lost 2 bases and J 0 bases, leaving 10 bases between the germline ends. This TCR was recovered from a man aged 18 to 29 in good health. Sequences were obtained from naive T cells sorted from blood. The chain couples TRBV7-2 to TRBJ2-2; TRBD1 is a possible D gene (5 bases). CDR3 sequence reads: CASSLRGSSNTGELFF. DNA of the CDR3: TGTGCCAGCAGCTTAAGGGGCAGCTCGAACACCGGGGAGCTGTTTTTT.